This T cell receptor (beta chain) was sequenced during a study of human CD8 memory T cell subsets. Concerning this clonotype itself: Its antigen remains unidentified.

Overall study findings and caveats: Minimally overlapping with each other were the repertoires of precursor exhausted and stem-like memory T cells. High diversity, at similar levels, marked stem-like memory and precursor exhausted T cells but not effector memory cells.

TCR beta libraries were made by UMI-labeled 5' RACE. TCRdb reprocessed the 5' RACE reads and stores each CDR3 protein as one record, lacking DNA. The table lists about 10,000 distinct CDR3 sequences, with about 20% in the top ten. Per the germline V gene, CDR1 is MNHEY and CDR2 is SVGEGT. The CDR3 totals 13 residues. The phenotype assigned to stem-like memory CD8+ T cells (TSTEM) was CCR7+ PD-1- TIGIT-. The PBMC were taken from buffy coats given by healthy donors. This chain uses TRBV6-2 or TRBV6-3 with TRBJ2-7; the D gene TCRdb calls, TRBD2, cannot be checked with no DNA. The clonotype comes from a human donor in good health. What was sequenced was CD8+ stem-like memory T cells (TSCM and TCM) sorted from PBMCs. Subset: stem-like memory CD8 T cells (TSTEM), CCR7+ PD-1- TIGIT-. This CDR3 reads CAIGLAGAYEQYF.